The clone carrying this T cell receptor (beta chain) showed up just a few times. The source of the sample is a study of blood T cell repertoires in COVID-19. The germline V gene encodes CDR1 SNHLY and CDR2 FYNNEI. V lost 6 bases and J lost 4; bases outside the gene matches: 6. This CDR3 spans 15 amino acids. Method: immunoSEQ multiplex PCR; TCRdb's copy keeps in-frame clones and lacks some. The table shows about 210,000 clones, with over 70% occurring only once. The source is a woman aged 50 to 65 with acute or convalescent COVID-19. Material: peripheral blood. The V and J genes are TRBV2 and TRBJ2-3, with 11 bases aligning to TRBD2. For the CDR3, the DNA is TGTGCCAGCAGACCCTTAGCGGGAGGGGCAGATACGCAGTATTTT. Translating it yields CASRPLAGGADTQYF.